This TCR beta chain stems from a study of post-analysis software for immune sequencing data. Study observations and caveats: Patients carried five TRBV segments more frequently than controls did, and TRBV5-6, TRBV5-1 and TRBV20-1 were among them. Samples from one preparation batch, clustered by F measure, grouped strongly together. Diversity measured as normalized Chao1 was significantly lower in multiple sclerosis patients than in controls.

This clonotype occurred a few times. Its antigen is currently unknown. Germline V CDR1 and CDR2: SNHLY, FYNNEI. The CDR3 sequence is 15 residues long. V was trimmed by 8 bases and J by 2 bases, leaving 19 bases between them. Unique molecular identifiers were present in the TCR beta cDNA libraries. Some 500,000 cDNA molecules were recovered from an input of 1 to 10 million T cells. TCRdb independently ran MiXCR on the PCR reads; one entry per CDR3 protein. The table includes more than 450,000 distinct CDR3 sequences, 44% detected once. This receptor was identified in a girl aged 10-17 years with multiple sclerosis. This chain uses TRBV2 with TRBJ2-7, with a weak D call TRBD2 (5 bases). Material for sequencing was blood. The CDR3 DNA is TGTGCCAGCGTAGTTCCTGGGGAGATGCCCTACGAGCAGTACTTC. This codes for CASVVPGEMPYEQYF.